This T cell receptor beta chain was recovered during a study of T cells after yellow fever vaccination (dated by TCRdb to between 2017 and 2020). General notes on the study: The SMART-Seq v4 Ultra Low Input RNA kit was used to prepare libraries from fractions with low cell numbers. To follow T-cell clones before and after both primary and booster YFV17D yellow fever vaccination, bulk TCR alpha and beta repertoires underwent longitudinal sequencing. Two healthy male donors, one aged 18 to 30 and one aged 30 to 40 years, made up the cohort. Blood was collected at multiple timepoints before and after primary and secondary immunization, and bulk PBMC replicates and cell subsets were isolated. Broader findings and caveats from the paper: FACS-sorted repertoires could contain abundant contaminating clonotypes from the bulk population, so computational filtering was required. Compared with the primary T-cell response, the secondary T-cell response was weaker but faster, peaking on day 5 rather than day 15. A small fraction of clonotypes appeared in both the CD4 and CD8 compartments, likely as a result of convergent recombination. Only two donors were included in the study, so the extent to which the findings can be generalized is limited. Most clones expanded after primary vaccination (96% of CD4 and around 89% of CD8) were re-detected after the booster, suggesting that broad memory maintenance occurred.

Synthesis of TCR cDNA relied on 5'RACE template switching, a step that introduced a universal primer site along with unique molecular identifiers. cDNA synthesis was primed from both the TCR alpha and TCR beta constant segments. Library amplification involved two PCR steps, and the second step added sample barcodes and sequencing adapters. Sequencing of the libraries was done on either Illumina HiSeq 2500 (2x100 bp) or NovaSeq (2x150 bp). The original methods were these. MIGEC handled demultiplexing of reads and collapsing into UMI consensus sequences, while MiXCR performed V(D)J alignment. Clonotypes responding to the vaccine were identified with edgeR on replicate PBMC samples, with the criteria of FDR below 0.01 and a log2 fold change above 5 up to day 15. Each bulk clonotype received a CD4 or CD8 identity based on whether the sequenced CD4 or CD8 repertoire contained that clonotype at higher abundance. The raw public reads went through TCRdb reprocessing: fastp at Q25, MiXCR clone calling, in-frame beta chains kept. Each entry is one CDR3 protein sequence, shown with its most common DNA and genes. For this entry, the V and J calls and clone size follow TCRdb and not the study's own pipeline. The sample table holds some 100,000 distinct CDR3 sequences, of which 7.2% were seen once. The ten largest clonotypes hold roughly 2.8% of the sample.

A few counts support this clonotype. No antigen is known for it. No much larger clonotype is one base removed from it; base qualities were not supplied. The sample's treatment or condition label, in plain terms: live attenuated yellow fever vaccine strain. PBMCs were isolated from peripheral blood using a standard Ficoll-Paque protocol. CD4 and CD8 T-cell fractions were isolated with Dynabeads CD4 and CD8 positive selection kits. RNA was extracted with TriZol from bulk PBMCs, CD4 and CD8 fractions, and dextramer-positive and dextramer-negative fractions. The germline V gene (reference sequence) supplies CDR1 SEHNR and CDR2 FQNEAQ. The CDR3 sequence holds 14 residues, the cysteine and phenylalanine included. Just the 42-base CDR3 DNA is kept, in frame starting at base 1. V is cut back by 5 bases and J by 10 bases, with 7 bases in the junction unmatched.

This sequence originates from a man between 18 and 35 years old who received the YFV17D yellow fever vaccine. The chain employs TRBV7-9 and TRBJ1-6; a stretch of 8 junction bases matches TRBD1. Material: CD4+ T cells sorted from PBMCs, obtained more than 40 days after the first yellow fever vaccination. This receptor carries the CDR3 CASSEGQAPSPLHF. The DNA sequence is given as TGTGCCAGCAGCGAGGGACAGGCTCCGTCACCCCTCCACTTT.